A single sample is the source of the 9 T cell receptor beta chains below, sequenced in a study of blood T cell repertoires in COVID-19 (dated by TCRdb to the early 2020s). To prepare the library, the immunoSEQ multiplex PCR assay was applied. The table was pulled from immuneACCESS by TCRdb, which kept in-frame rearrangements only. Such tables lose some clones; where checked, under half of the loss comes from unresolved V genes, and the rest has no known cause. The sample yields roughly 66,000 clones; approximately 84% were counted once. 4.5% of the sample lies in the top ten. The sequencing input was peripheral blood. The receptors here all came from a woman aged 55-69 years with acute or convalescent COVID-19.

The genes are TRBV2 and TRBJ2-7, with 7 bases lining up with TRBD1. Germline CDR1 is SNHLY and CDR2 is FYNNEI. The CDR3 extends over 17 amino acids. With 1 base clipped from V and 3 bases from J, the junction kept 12 bases outside the gene matches. The CDR3 protein is CASSEGPGAGGHYEQYF. CDR3 coding DNA: TGTGCCAGCAGTGAAGGCCCTGGGGCAGGGGGACACTACGAGCAGTACTTC.

This chain uses TRBV7-2 with TRBJ1-4; 7 positions match TRBD1. This CDR3 has 16 amino acids. CDR1 SGHTA and CDR2 FQGNSA come from the germline V gene. The V segment lost 5 bases and the J segment 7 bases; nucleotides outside the gene matches: 13. The CDR3 bases are TGTGCCAGCAGCGAAGGGGTGGTAGGGGGCGGTGAAAAACTGTTTTTT. Translated, it gives CASSEGVVGGGEKLFF.

The chain links TRBV2 to TRBJ2-3; 9 bases fit TRBD2. CDR3 length: 15 amino acids. Germline CDR1 is SNHLY and CDR2 is FYNNEI. V lost 4 bases, J lost 4 bases, and 6 bases stayed unmatched. The CDR3, as DNA: TGTGCCAGCAGTGGGGGACTAGCATTGGCAGATACGCAGTATTTT. This codes for CASSGGLALADTQYF. Complete variable domain (other parts from reference TRBV2 and TRBJ2-3): EPEVTQTPSHQVTQMGQEVILRCVPISNHLYFYWYRQILGQKVEFLVSFYNNEISEKSEIFDDQFSVERPDGSNFTLKIRSTKLEDSAMYFCASSGGLALADTQYFGPGTRLTVL.

The rearrangement joins TRBV12-2 to TRBJ1-2; the table's D call TRBD1 went unverified against the DNA. TRBV12-2 is a pseudogene locus. CDR3 length: 13 residues. CDR3 residues: CASRRMGAYGYTF. The CDR3 DNA reads TGTGCAAGTCGCCGCATGGGGGCGTATGGCTACACCTTC.

The CDR3 DNA follows: TGCGCCAGCAGTGATAGCGGGGCCGCCTACAATGAGCAGTTCTTC. It specifies CASSDSGAAYNEQFF. This chain joins TRBV10-1 and TRBJ2-1; 8 bases fit TRBD2. The junction had 3 bases not matched to a gene; V was cut back by 3 bases and J by 2 bases. CDR3 length: 15 residues. Germline-derived CDR1 and CDR2 are WNHNN and SYGVQD (reference sequence).

The CDR3 spells CASSSFSGGAYEQYF. The CDR3 nucleotides read TGTGCCAGCAGCTCCTTTAGCGGGGGGGCCTACGAGCAGTACTTC. The V and J genes are TRBV7-3 and TRBJ2-7; 11 bases match TRBD2. Germline lookup yields CDR1 SGHTA and CDR2 FQGTGA. The CDR3 is 15 residues long. V trimming: 4 bases; J trimming: 2 bases; junction bases outside the gene matches: 4.

The V gene is TRBV19, the J gene TRBJ1-4; perhaps TRBD1 as D (6 bases). The CDR3 length is 16 residues. V was cut by 1 base and J by 5 bases, with 14 bases left in between. Germline CDR1 LNHDA, CDR2 SQIVND (reference sequence). Here the CDR3 DNA reads TGTGCCAGTAGTATAGTGGACCTGGACAGCAATGAAAAACTGTTTTTT. Its translation: CASSIVDLDSNEKLFF.

This clone has only one observation. The chain recombines TRBV9 with TRBJ1-1, with 8 bases lining up with TRBD1. The V and J ends lost 6 bases and 5 bases, in that order; junction bases with no gene match: 6. The CDR3 consists of 13 residues. Germline V CDR1 and CDR2: SGDLS, YYNGEE. Written as DNA, the CDR3 is TGTGCCAGCACGGACAGGGTAACAACTGAAGCTTTCTTT. Its translation is CASTDRVTTEAFF. The full variable domain, with the rest looked up from reference TRBV9 and TRBJ1-1, is DSGVTQTPKHLITATGQRVTLRCSPRSGDLSVYWYQQSLDQGLQFLIQYYNGEERAKGNILERFSAQQFPDLHSELNLSSLELGDSALYFCASTDRVTTEAFFGQGTRLTVV.

The table lists this clone with a count of one. The J gene is TRBJ2-3, the V gene TRBV5-8; 8 bases fit TRBD1. Trimming removed 0 bases from V and 2 bases from J; junction bases left unmatched: 2. Germline V gene data show CDR1 as SGHTS and CDR2 as YDEGEE. This CDR3 contains 15 residues. CDR3: CASSLGQGPTDTQYF. The CDR3 bases are TGTGCCAGCAGCTTGGGACAGGGGCCCACAGATACGCAGTATTTT.